The 3 T cell receptor beta chains below were found in one sample sequenced in a study of T-cell reconstitution after alpha-beta-depleted transplantation in children. Researchers prepared the TCRbeta library using unique molecular identifiers, the study reports. TCRdb independently ran MiXCR on the PCR reads; one entry per CDR3 protein. The table lists about 980,000 distinct CDR3 sequences, around 30% of them singletons. The specimen comprised PBMCs, mostly from graft donor cells, sampled 360 days after TCRalphabeta/CD19-depleted stem cell transplant. The receptor source for this set is a boy younger than two who had a stem cell transplant for SCID, so the T cells may come from the graft donor.

This clonotype was counted between two and nine times. The rearrangement joins TRBV27 to TRBJ2-7; 8 bases align to TRBD1. The CDR3 loop spans 13 amino acids. Trimming removed 7 bases from V and 2 bases from J; junction bases left unmatched: 4. In germline, CDR1 is MNHEY, CDR2 SMNVEV (reference sequence). This CDR3 reads CASKGQEAYEQYF. The CDR3 DNA is TGTGCCAGCAAGGGACAGGAAGCCTACGAGCAGTACTTC.

This clonotype was seen once. The chain joins TRBV5-1 to TRBJ1-4, with TRBD1 identical over 9 bases. From germline, CDR1 is SGHRS and CDR2 YFSETQ. J lost 3 bases, V lost 4 bases, and 7 bases had no gene match. The CDR3 has 16 residues. The CDR3 nucleotides are TGCGCCAGCAGCCAGAAAACAGGGGGCGCTAATGAAAAACTGTTTTTT. Its translation: CASSQKTGGANEKLFF.

This clonotype showed up just a few times. The J gene is TRBJ1-5, the V gene TRBV28; D may be TRBD1 (6 bases). Trimming removed 3 bases from V and 0 bases from J, with 15 bases in between. This CDR3 comprises 17 residues. CDR1 is MDHEN and CDR2 is SYDVKM in the germline V gene. CDR3 protein: CASSLGSTGPSNQPQHF. In DNA, the CDR3 is TGTGCCAGCAGTTTGGGGTCGACAGGTCCTAGCAATCAGCCCCAGCATTTT.